These 30 T cell receptor beta chains originate from one sample sequenced in a study of T cells after yellow fever vaccination. TCRdb used MiXCR to reprocess the 5' RACE reads, holding one entry per CDR3 protein. Of 340,000 or so distinct CDR3 sequences listed, approximately 12% were seen once; the top ten hold more than 3%. Sequenced material: CD4+ T cells sorted from PBMCs, taken 15 days after the yellow fever booster vaccination. The receptors were sampled from a man aged 18 to 35 who received the YFV17D yellow fever vaccine.

This chain links TRBV24-1 with TRBJ2-5; tentatively, D is TRBD1 (6 bases). This CDR3 is 15 amino acids long. The V gene's germline CDR1 is KGHDR and CDR2 SFDVKD. V shed 3 bases and J shed 1 base, with 11 bases lying between them. In DNA, the CDR3 is TGTGCCACCAGTGATACAGGGTCTGCCCAAGAGACCCAGTACTTC. This translates into CATSDTGSAQETQYF.

The table lists this clonotype with many counts. The V call is TRBV5-1, the J call TRBJ1-2, with TRBD1 as a possible D gene (6 bases). The CDR3 length is 15 residues. Between the trimmed V and J ends, which lost 0 bases and 0 bases, there was a span of 9 bases. Germline-derived CDR1 and CDR2 are SGHRS and YFSETQ. The CDR3 DNA reads as TGCGCCAGCAGCTTGGAGCCAGGGGCTAACTATGGCTACACCTTC. Protein product: CASSLEPGANYGYTF. Drawing the rest from reference TRBV5-1 and TRBJ1-2, the complete variable domain is KAGVTQTPRYLIKTRGQQVTLSCSPISGHRSVSWYQQTPGQGLQFLFEYFSETQRNKGNFPGRFSGRQFSNSRSEMNVSTLELGDSALYLCASSLEPGANYGYTFGSGTRLTVV.

This chain uses TRBV10-3 with TRBJ2-2, with D possibly matching TRBD2 (5 bases). The germline V gene encodes CDR1 ENHRY and CDR2 SYGVKD. This CDR3 is 14 amino acids long. V was cut by 7 bases and J by 5 bases, with 14 bases left in between. The CDR3 is CAINRGQLTGELFF. CDR3 coding DNA: TGTGCCATCAACCGAGGGCAGCTTACCGGGGAGCTGTTTTTT.

This clonotype was seen many times. The CDR3 region is CASSIRGPTDTQYF. Here the CDR3 DNA reads TGTGCCAGCAGCATCCGGGGGCCCACAGATACGCAGTATTTT. The chain carries TRBV7-7 and TRBJ2-3; D might be TRBD1 or TRBD2, each matching 6 bases. The CDR3 has 14 residues. Trimming pared 5 bases from V and 2 bases from J, leaving 11 bases between. Germline lookup yields CDR1 SSHAT and CDR2 FNYEAQ (reference sequence).

This clonotype was observed a handful of times. The chain links TRBV7-3 to TRBJ2-1; 9 bases are shared with TRBD2. Germline V gene lookup returns CDR1 SGHTA and CDR2 FQGTGA. After removal of 10 bases from V and 0 bases from J, the junction contained 4 bases not matched to a gene. The CDR3 loop spans 14 amino acids. The CDR3 protein is CAKSGGSSYNEQFF. The CDR3, as DNA: TGTGCCAAAAGCGGGGGGAGCTCCTACAATGAGCAGTTCTTC.

The rearrangement links TRBV20-1 to TRBJ1-2, with D tentatively TRBD1 (5 bases). V lost 8 bases to trimming and J lost 4 bases, with 17 bases between them. The CDR3 contains 13 residues. CDR1 DFQATT and CDR2 SNEGSKA come from the germline V gene (reference sequence). The CDR3 region has the DNA TGCAGTCCGGGGAGGAGGGGCCTCTATGGCTACACCTTC. Amino acid sequence: CSPGRRGLYGYTF.

The gene calls are TRBV6-2 or TRBV6-3 and TRBJ1-1, with 10 bases matching TRBD1. This CDR3 contains 15 residues. From germline, CDR1 is MNHEY and CDR2 SVGEGT. V shed 7 bases and J 6 bases; nucleotides not matched to a gene: 11. CDR3: CASTKSPGTGAEAFF. For the CDR3, the DNA is TGTGCCAGCACCAAAAGTCCCGGGACAGGGGCTGAAGCTTTCTTT.

In this sample, this clonotype turned up a few times. CDR3 coding DNA: TGTGCCAGCAGCTTAGGGACAGGGGGTTTTGATGAGCAGTTCTTC. Translation gives CASSLGTGGFDEQFF. V usage is TRBV7-9 and J usage is TRBJ2-1; TRBD1 matches 10 bases. The junction had 5 bases not matched to a gene; V was cut back by 1 base and J by 8 bases. The length of the CDR3 is 15 residues. Germline loops: CDR1 SEHNR, CDR2 FQNEAQ (reference sequence). The whole variable domain, remainder taken from reference TRBV7-9 and TRBJ2-1, is DTGVSQNPRHKITKRGQNVTFRCDPISEHNRLYWYRQTLGQGPEFLTYFQNEAQLEKSRLLSDRFSAERPKGSFSTLEIQRTEQGDSAMYLCASSLGTGGFDEQFFGPGTRLTVL.

This chain joins TRBV5-1 and TRBJ2-1; D gene ambiguous. CDR3 size: 13 residues. Germline lookup yields CDR1 SGHRS and CDR2 YFSETQ. Trimming took off 0 bases at V and 6 bases at J, with 7 bases between the two ends. The CDR3 spells CASSLGFSNEQFF. The CDR3, as DNA: TGCGCCAGCAGCTTGGGTTTCAGCAATGAGCAGTTCTTC.

In this sample, this clonotype turned up a few times. The rearrangement links TRBV7-9 to TRBJ2-2; no clear D gene. CDR1 and CDR2 (germline): SEHNR, FQNEAQ (reference sequence). This CDR3 is built from 15 residues. V lost 5 bases and J lost 5, with 15 bases in between. The DNA for the CDR3 is TGTGCCAGCAGCCCCACGGTCAAAGAAACCGGGGAGCTGTTTTTT. The encoded protein is CASSPTVKETGELFF.

The rearrangement links TRBV15 to TRBJ2-6; D ambiguous. CDR3 length equals 17 residues. Germline CDR1 LNHNV, CDR2 YYDKDF (reference sequence). The V end lost 1 base, the J end lost 3 bases, and 13 bases lay between the germline ends. CDR3 amino acids: CATSRVKKVNGANVLTF. DNA for the CDR3: TGTGCCACCAGCAGAGTAAAAAAGGTGAATGGGGCCAACGTCCTGACTTTC.

The chain recombines TRBV7-2 with TRBJ2-1; D call uncertain. The V gene's germline CDR1 is SGHTA and CDR2 FQGNSA. The CDR3 runs 11 residues. The V gene lost 2 bases and the J gene lost 7 bases, with 3 bases spanning the gap. CDR3 nucleotide sequence: TGTGCCAGCAGCTTACAGAATGAGCAGTTCTTC. This encodes CASSLQNEQFF.

V and J are TRBV20-1 and TRBJ1-6; unclear D gene. The germline V gene has CDR1 DFQATT and CDR2 SNEGSKA (reference sequence). This CDR3 spans 15 amino acids. The germline V and J ends were trimmed by 5 bases and 0 bases, with 11 bases remaining between them. This chain's CDR3 is CSAPDRSSYNSPLHF. The CDR3 region has the DNA TGCAGTGCTCCCGACCGGAGCTCCTATAATTCACCCCTCCACTTT.

This clonotype has more than one count but fewer than ten. The chain couples TRBV6-6 to TRBJ1-1; 12 bases are shared with TRBD1. Germline V CDR1 and CDR2: MNHNY, SVGAGI (reference sequence). V shed 2 bases and J 11 bases; nucleotides not matched to a gene: 12. The CDR3 sequence is 16 residues long. In nucleotides, the CDR3 is TGTGCCAGCAGTTACAGGGACAGGGGGCCTGCTTTTGTGGCTTTCTTT. Its protein is CASSYRDRGPAFVAFF.

This clonotype was observed at least ten times. The chain has TRBV12-3 or TRBV12-4 and TRBJ2-1; 9 bases are shared with TRBD2. The V gene end was trimmed by 5 bases and the J gene end by 7 bases; junction bases not matched to a gene: 6. This CDR3 region has 14 residues. CDR3 sequence reads: CASSPRGGANEQFF. The CDR3 DNA is TGTGCCAGCAGTCCCCGCGGGGGGGCGAATGAGCAGTTCTTC.

This clonotype was counted many times. The CDR3 sequence is CASSEYTPQETQYF. CDR3 DNA: TGTGCCAGCAGTGAATATACCCCGCAAGAGACCCAGTACTTC. The V and J genes are TRBV25-1 and TRBJ2-5; no firm D call. Germline V gene lookup returns CDR1 MGHDK and CDR2 SYGVNS. V lost 0 bases, J lost 2 bases, and 7 bases lay in between. The CDR3 is made up of 14 amino acids. The full variable domain, with the rest looked up from reference TRBV25-1 and TRBJ2-5, is EADIYQTPRYLVIGTGKKITLECSQTMGHDKMYWYQQDPGMELHLIHYSYGVNSTEKGDLSSESTVSRIRTEHFPLTLESARPSHTSQYLCASSEYTPQETQYFGPGTRLLVL.

Many counts were recorded for this clonotype. The chain joins TRBV6-5 to TRBJ2-3; D gene ambiguous. With 4 bases removed from V and 4 bases from J, the gap between germline ends came to 3 bases. The CDR3 is 11 amino acids. Germline V gene sequence: CDR1 MNHEY, CDR2 SVGAGI. The DNA for the CDR3 is TGTGCCAGCAGTTTGTCAGATACGCAGTATTTT. Protein product: CASSLSDTQYF.

V gene TRBV18 combines with J gene TRBJ1-2; D uncertain. Germline CDR1 and CDR2: KGHSH and LQKENI. This CDR3 spans 16 amino acids. V was pared by 6 bases and J by 6 bases, with 23 bases between. The CDR3 DNA is TGTGCCAGCTCTCCGACCGGGAACAGACGCTCCGATGGCTACACCTTC. Translating gives CASSPTGNRRSDGYTF.

This clonotype was found a few times. This rearrangement joins TRBV6-2 or TRBV6-3 to TRBJ2-7; 7 bases are a match to TRBD1. The CDR3 has 11 amino acids. CDR1 is MNHEY and CDR2 is SVGEGT in the germline V gene. The V gene end was trimmed by 5 bases and the J gene end by 7 bases; junction bases not matched to a gene: 2. The chain's CDR3 is CASSKQGEQYF. For the CDR3, the DNA is TGTGCCAGCAGTAAACAGGGGGAGCAGTACTTC.

The V and J genes are TRBV28 and TRBJ2-2, with 10 bases aligning to TRBD2. J lost 6 bases, V lost 5 bases, and 9 bases had no gene match. The length of the CDR3 is 16 residues. CDR1 MDHEN and CDR2 SYDVKM come from the germline V gene. The CDR3 DNA reads TGTGCCAGCAGTACTTTAGCGGGGGGAATCCCCGGGGAGCTGTTTTTT. Protein product: CASSTLAGGIPGELFF. Variable domain in full (rest from reference TRBV28 and TRBJ2-2): DVKVTQSSRYLVKRTGEKVFLECVQDMDHENMFWYRQDPGLGLRLIYFSYDVKMKEKGDIPEGYSVSREKKERFSLILESASTNQTSMYLCASSTLAGGIPGELFFGEGSRLTVL.

Only a few counts were recorded for this clonotype. The V gene is TRBV5-4, the J gene TRBJ2-3, with a possible D match to TRBD2 (6 bases). The V gene's germline CDR1 is SGHNT and CDR2 YYREEE (reference sequence). CDR3 size: 15 residues. Trimming pared 2 bases from V and 2 bases from J, leaving 12 bases between. The CDR3 reads CASSFGGVLTDTQYF. The CDR3 DNA follows: TGTGCCAGCAGCTTCGGCGGGGTGCTCACAGATACGCAGTATTTT.

The sample holds a few counts of this clonotype. The V gene is TRBV7-2, the J gene TRBJ2-1, with 11 bases fitting TRBD2. Germline V CDR1 and CDR2: SGHTA, FQGNSA. The CDR3 runs 20 residues. V lost 5 bases and J lost 0; bases outside the gene matches: 15. CDR3 nucleotide sequence: TGTGCCAGCAGCCTAAGATCGGGACTAGCGGTTGCGAGCTCCTACAATGAGCAGTTCTTC. Protein: CASSLRSGLAVASSYNEQFF.

The chain links TRBV7-2 to TRBJ2-3, with TRBD2 matching 8 bases. The J segment lost 4 bases and the V segment lost 1 base, leaving 4 bases of the junction unmatched. The CDR3 loop spans 15 amino acids. Germline CDR1 SGHTA, CDR2 FQGNSA. The DNA for the CDR3 is TGTGCCAGCAGCTTAGGCGGGGGGATCCCAGATACGCAGTATTTT. This gives the protein CASSLGGGIPDTQYF.

The chain uses TRBV6-2 or TRBV6-3 and TRBJ2-5; D is possibly TRBD2 (5 bases). The CDR3 sequence is 12 residues long. V was pared by 2 bases and J by 4 bases, with 5 bases between. Looked up from germline, CDR1 is MNHEY and CDR2 is SVGEGT. CDR3 bases: TGTGCCAGCAGTTACGGGAGAGAGACCCAGTACTTC. Translation gives CASSYGRETQYF.

This clonotype was found a few times. The V call is TRBV7-2, the J call TRBJ1-5, with 8 bases that match TRBD1. Germline V gene sequence: CDR1 SGHTA, CDR2 FQGNSA. V shed 3 bases and J 5 bases; nucleotides not matched to a gene: 3. The CDR3 is made up of 14 amino acids. In nucleotides, the CDR3 is TGTGCCAGCAGCTTCCAGGGGGCAGATCAGCCCCAGCATTTT. Amino acid sequence: CASSFQGADQPQHF.

This clonotype has ten or more counts. This chain connects TRBV18 to TRBJ2-7, with D possibly being TRBD1 (5 bases). There are 13 residues in the CDR3. Looked up from germline, CDR1 is KGHSH and CDR2 is LQKENI. V lost 3 bases, J lost 5 bases, and 11 bases lay in between. The CDR3 here is CASSPQGWNEQYV. CDR3 DNA: TGTGCCAGCTCACCTCAGGGTTGGAACGAGCAGTACGTC.

This clonotype was seen a handful of times. Given a much more abundant clone one base away, this may be a read error. The rearrangement joins TRBV7-3 to TRBJ2-3; 9 nucleotides align to TRBD2. The trim removed 1 base at V and 1 base at J, leaving 3 bases unmatched. Per the germline V gene, CDR1 is SGHTA and CDR2 is FQGTGA. The CDR3 runs to 16 residues. The CDR3: CASSLIAGGRTDTQYF. The DNA of the CDR3 is TGTGCCAGCAGCTTAATTGCGGGGGGGCGCACAGATACGCAGTATTTT.

This clonotype was counted only a few times. This chain joins TRBV2 and TRBJ2-2; a possible D gene is TRBD2 (5 bases). The germline gives CDR1 SNHLY, CDR2 FYNNEI. The CDR3 has 15 residues. With 1 base removed from V and 3 bases from J, the gap between germline ends came to 9 bases. The CDR3 sequence is CASSEDEGYTGELFF. The CDR3 region has the DNA TGTGCCAGCAGTGAAGACGAGGGATACACCGGGGAGCTGTTTTTT.

This clonotype was seen more than once but under ten times. The chain recombines TRBV5-1 with TRBJ2-3, with 7 positions matching TRBD2. This CDR3 has 14 amino acids. Germline V gene sequence: CDR1 SGHRS, CDR2 YFSETQ. Losses at the gene ends were 2 bases for V and 4 bases for J; bases not matched to a gene: 4. DNA for the CDR3: TGCGCCAGCAGCTTTCCTAGCGGCCCAGATACGCAGTATTTT. Its translation is CASSFPSGPDTQYF.

A few counts support this clonotype. This rearrangement joins TRBV20-1 to TRBJ1-1; a possible D gene is TRBD1 (5 bases). CDR3 length: 12 amino acids. Trimming stripped 3 bases from V and 4 bases from J, with 9 bases between. Germline CDR1 DFQATT, CDR2 SNEGSKA (reference sequence). CDR3 sequence (DNA): TGCAGTGCTAGGGGGCGCATCACTGAAGCTTTCTTT. The encoded protein is CSARGRITEAFF.